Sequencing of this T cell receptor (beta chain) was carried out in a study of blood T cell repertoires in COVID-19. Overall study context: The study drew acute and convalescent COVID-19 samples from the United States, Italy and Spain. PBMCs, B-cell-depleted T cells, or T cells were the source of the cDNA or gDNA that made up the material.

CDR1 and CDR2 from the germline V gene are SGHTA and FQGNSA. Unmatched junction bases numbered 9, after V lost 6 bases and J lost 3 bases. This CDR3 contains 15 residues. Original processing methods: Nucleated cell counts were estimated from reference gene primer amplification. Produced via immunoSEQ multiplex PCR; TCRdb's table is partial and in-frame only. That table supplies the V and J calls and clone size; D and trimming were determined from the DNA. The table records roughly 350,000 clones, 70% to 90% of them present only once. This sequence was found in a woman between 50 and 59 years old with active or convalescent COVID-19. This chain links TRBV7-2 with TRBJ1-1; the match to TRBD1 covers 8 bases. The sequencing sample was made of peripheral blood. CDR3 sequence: CASRMRQGRDTEAFF. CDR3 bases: TGTGCCAGCAGAATGAGACAGGGGAGGGACACTGAAGCTTTCTTT. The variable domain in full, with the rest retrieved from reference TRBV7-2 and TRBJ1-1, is GAGVSQSPSNKVTEKGKDVELRCDPISGHTALYWYRQSLGQGLEFLIYFQGNSAPDKSGLPSDRFSAERTGGSVSTLTIQRTQQEDSAVYLCASRMRQGRDTEAFFGQGTRLTVV.